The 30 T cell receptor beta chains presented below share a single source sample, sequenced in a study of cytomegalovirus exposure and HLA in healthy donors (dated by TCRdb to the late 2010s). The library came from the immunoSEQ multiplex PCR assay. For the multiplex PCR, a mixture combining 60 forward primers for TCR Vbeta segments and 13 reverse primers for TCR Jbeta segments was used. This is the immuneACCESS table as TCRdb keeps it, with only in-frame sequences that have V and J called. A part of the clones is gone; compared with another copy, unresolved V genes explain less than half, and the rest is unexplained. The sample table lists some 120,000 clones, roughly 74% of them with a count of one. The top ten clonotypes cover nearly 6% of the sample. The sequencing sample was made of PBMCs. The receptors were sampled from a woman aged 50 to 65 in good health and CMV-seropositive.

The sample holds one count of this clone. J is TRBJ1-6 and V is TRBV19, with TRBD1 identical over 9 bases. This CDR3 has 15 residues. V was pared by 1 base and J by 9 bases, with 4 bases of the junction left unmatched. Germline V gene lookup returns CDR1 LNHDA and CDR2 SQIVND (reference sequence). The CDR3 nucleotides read TGTGCCAGTAGTATAGCGGGACAGGGCTCTTCACCCCTCCACTTT. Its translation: CASSIAGQGSSPLHF.

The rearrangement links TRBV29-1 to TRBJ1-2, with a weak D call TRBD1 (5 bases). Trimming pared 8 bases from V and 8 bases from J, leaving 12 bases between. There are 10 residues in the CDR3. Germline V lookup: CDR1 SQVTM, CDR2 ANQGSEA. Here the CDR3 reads CSTGRGGYTF. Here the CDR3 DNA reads TGCAGCACCGGGCGGGGCGGCTACACCTTC.

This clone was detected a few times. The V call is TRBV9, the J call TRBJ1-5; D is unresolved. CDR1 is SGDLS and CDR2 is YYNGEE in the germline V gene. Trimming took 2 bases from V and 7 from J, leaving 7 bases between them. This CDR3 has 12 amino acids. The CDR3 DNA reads TGTGCCAGCAGCGTCGGGATGCAGCCCCAGCATTTT. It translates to CASSVGMQPQHF.

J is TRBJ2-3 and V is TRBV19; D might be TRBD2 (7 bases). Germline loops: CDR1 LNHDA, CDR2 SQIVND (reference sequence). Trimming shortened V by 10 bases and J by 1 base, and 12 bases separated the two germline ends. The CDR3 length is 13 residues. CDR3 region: CATRGGGTDTQYF. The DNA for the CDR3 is TGTGCCACCAGAGGGGGGGGCACAGATACGCAGTATTTT.

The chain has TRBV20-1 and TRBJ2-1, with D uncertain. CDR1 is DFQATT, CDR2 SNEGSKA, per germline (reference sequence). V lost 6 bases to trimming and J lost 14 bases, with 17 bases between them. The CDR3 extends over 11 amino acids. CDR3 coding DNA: TGCAGTGCAAAGCGCGGCCCTACCGAGTTCTTC. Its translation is CSAKRGPTEFF.

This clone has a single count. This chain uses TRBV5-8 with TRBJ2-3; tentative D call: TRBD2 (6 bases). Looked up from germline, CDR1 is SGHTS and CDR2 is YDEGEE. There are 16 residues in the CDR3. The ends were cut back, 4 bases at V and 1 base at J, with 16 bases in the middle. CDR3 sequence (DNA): TGTGCCAGCAGCATGCCCGGGCGGGGTGGCACAGATACGCAGTATTTT. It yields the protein CASSMPGRGGTDTQYF.

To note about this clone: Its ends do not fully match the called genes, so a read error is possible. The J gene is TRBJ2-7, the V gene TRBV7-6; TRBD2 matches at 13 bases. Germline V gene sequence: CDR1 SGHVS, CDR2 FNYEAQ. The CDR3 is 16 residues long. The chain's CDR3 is CAGSKGTSGASDEQYF. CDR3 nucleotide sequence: TGTGCCGGCAGCAAAGGGACTAGCGGGGCATCCGACGAGCAGTACTTC.

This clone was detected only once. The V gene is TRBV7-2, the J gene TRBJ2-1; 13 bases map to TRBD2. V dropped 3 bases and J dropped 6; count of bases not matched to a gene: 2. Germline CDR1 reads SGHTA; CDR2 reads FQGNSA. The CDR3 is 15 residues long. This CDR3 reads CASSLTSGGFNEQFF. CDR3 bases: TGTGCCAGCAGCTTGACTAGCGGGGGGTTCAATGAGCAGTTCTTC.

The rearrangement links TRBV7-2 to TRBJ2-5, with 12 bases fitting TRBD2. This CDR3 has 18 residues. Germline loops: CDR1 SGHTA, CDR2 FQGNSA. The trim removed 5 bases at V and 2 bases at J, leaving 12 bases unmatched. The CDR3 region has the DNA TGTGCCAGCAGCCCAGGGGCGACTAGCGGGGGCCAACAAGAGACCCAGTACTTC. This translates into CASSPGATSGGQQETQYF.

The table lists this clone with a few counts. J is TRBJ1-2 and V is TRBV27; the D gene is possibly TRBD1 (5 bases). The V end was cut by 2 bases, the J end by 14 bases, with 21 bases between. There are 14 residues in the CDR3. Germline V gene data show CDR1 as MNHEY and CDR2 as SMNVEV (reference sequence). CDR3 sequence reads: CASSLGGTEKLTTF. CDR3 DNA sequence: TGTGCCAGCAGTTTAGGCGGGACCGAAAAACTTACGACCTTC.

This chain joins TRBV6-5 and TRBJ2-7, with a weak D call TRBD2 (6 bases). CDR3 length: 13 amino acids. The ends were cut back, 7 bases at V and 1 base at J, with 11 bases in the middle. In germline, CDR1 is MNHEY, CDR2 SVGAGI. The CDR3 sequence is CASTRRGSYEQYF. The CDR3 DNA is TGTGCCAGCACCCGGAGGGGTTCCTACGAGCAGTACTTC.

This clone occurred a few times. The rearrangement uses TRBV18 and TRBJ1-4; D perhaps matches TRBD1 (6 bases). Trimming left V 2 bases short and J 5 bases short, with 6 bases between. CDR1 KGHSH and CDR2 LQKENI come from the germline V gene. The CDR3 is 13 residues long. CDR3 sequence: CASSPDRNEKLFF. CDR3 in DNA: TGTGCCAGCTCACCAGACAGGAATGAAAAACTGTTTTTT.

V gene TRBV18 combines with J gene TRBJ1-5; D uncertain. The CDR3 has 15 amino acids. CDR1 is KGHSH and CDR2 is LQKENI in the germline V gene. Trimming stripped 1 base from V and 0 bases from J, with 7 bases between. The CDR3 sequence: CASSPRPYSNQPQHF. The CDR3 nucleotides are TGTGCCAGCTCACCACGGCCGTATAGCAATCAGCCCCAGCATTTT. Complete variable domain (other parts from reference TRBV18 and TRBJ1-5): NAGVMQNPRHLVRRRGQEARLRCSPMKGHSHVYWYRQLPEEGLKFMVYLQKENIIDESGMPKERFSAEFPKEGPSILRIQQVVRGDSAAYFCASSPRPYSNQPQHFGDGTRLSIL.

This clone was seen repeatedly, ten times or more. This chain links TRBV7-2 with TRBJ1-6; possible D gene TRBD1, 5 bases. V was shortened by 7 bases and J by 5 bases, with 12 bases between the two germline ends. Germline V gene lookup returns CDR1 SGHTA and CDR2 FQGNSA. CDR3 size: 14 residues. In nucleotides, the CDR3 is TGTGCCAGCACCAGGGAAGGCAATAATTCACCCCTCCACTTT. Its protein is CASTREGNNSPLHF. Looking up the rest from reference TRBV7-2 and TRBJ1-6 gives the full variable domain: GAGVSQSPSNKVTEKGKDVELRCDPISGHTALYWYRQSLGQGLEFLIYFQGNSAPDKSGLPSDRFSAERTGGSVSTLTIQRTQQEDSAVYLCASTREGNNSPLHFGNGTRLTVT.

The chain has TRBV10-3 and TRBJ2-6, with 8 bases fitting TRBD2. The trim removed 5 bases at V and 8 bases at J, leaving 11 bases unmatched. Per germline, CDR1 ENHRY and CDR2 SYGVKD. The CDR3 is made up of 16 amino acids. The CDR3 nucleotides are TGTGCCATCAGTCCCGCGAGCGGGAGCGGGACCAACGTCCTGACTTTC. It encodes CAISPASGSGTNVLTF.

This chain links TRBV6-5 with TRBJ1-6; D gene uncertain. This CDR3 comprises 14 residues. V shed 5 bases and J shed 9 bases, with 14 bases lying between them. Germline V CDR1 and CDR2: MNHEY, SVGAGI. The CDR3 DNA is TGTGCCAGCAGTATCTCTGCGGGCCGTTCACCCCTCCACTTT. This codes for CASSISAGRSPLHF.

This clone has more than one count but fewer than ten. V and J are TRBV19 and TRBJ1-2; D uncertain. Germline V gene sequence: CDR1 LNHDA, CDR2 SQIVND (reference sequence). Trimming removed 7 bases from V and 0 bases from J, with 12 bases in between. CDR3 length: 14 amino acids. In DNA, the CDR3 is TGTGCCAGTACCCCGCGGCGAGCTAACTATGGCTACACCTTC. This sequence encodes CASTPRRANYGYTF.

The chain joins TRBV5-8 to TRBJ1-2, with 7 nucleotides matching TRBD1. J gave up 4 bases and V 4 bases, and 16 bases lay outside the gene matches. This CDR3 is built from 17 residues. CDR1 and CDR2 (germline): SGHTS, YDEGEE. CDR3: CASSESLGGGYPYGYTF. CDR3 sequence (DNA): TGTGCCAGCAGCGAGAGTTTAGGGGGCGGATACCCCTATGGCTACACCTTC.

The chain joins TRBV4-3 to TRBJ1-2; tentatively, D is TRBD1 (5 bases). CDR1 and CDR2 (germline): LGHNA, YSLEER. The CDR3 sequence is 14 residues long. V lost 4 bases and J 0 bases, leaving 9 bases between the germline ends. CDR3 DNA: TGCGCCAGCAGCCCGACAGTCACTAACTATGGCTACACCTTC. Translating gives CASSPTVTNYGYTF.

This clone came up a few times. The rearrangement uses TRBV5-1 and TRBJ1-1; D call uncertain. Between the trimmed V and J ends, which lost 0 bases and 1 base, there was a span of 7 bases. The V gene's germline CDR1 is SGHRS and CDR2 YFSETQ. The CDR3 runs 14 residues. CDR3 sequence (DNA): TGCGCCAGCAGCTTGGATGTCGGGAACACTGAAGCTTTCTTT. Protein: CASSLDVGNTEAFF.

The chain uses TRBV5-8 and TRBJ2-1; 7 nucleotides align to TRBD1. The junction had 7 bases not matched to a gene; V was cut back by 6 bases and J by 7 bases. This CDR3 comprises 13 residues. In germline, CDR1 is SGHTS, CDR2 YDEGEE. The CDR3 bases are TGTGCCAGCAATCCGACAGGGCCGAATGAGCAGTTCTTC. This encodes CASNPTGPNEQFF.

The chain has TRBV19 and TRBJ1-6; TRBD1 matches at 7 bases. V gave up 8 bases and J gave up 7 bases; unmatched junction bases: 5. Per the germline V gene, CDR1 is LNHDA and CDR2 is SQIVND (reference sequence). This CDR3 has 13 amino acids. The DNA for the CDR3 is TGTGCCAGTCGGGACAGACCCAATTCACCCCTCCACTTT. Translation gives CASRDRPNSPLHF.

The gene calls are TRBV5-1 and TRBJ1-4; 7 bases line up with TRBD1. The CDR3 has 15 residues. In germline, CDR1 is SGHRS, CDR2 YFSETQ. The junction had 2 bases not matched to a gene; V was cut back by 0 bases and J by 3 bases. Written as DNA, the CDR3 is TGCGCCAGCAGCTTGGTCAGGGGGTCTAATGAAAAACTGTTTTTT. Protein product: CASSLVRGSNEKLFF.

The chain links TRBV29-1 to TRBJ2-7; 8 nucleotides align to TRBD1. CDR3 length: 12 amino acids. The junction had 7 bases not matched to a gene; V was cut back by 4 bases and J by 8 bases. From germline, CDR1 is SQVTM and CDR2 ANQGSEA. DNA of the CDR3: TGCAGCGTTGCCGAGACAGGGGATCAGCAGTACTTC. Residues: CSVAETGDQQYF.

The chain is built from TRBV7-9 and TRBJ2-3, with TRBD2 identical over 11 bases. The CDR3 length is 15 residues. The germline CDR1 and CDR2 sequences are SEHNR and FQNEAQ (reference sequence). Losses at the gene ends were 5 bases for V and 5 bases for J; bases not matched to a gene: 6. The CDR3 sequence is CASSATSGGGDTQYF. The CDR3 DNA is TGTGCCAGCAGCGCCACTAGCGGGGGAGGAGATACGCAGTATTTT.

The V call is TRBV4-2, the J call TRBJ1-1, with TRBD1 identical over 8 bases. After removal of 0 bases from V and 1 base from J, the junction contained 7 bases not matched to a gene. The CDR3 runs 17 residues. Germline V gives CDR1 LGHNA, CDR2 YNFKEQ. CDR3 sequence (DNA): TGTGCCAGCAGCCAAGATCGCCGGACAGGGAAGAACACTGAAGCTTTCTTT. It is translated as CASSQDRRTGKNTEAFF.

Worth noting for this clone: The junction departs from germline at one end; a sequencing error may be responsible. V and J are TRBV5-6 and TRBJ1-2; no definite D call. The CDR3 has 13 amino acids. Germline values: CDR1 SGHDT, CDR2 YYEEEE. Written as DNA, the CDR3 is TGTGCCAGCAGCTTGACCGTAAACTATGGCTACCCCTTC. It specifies CASSLTVNYGYPF.

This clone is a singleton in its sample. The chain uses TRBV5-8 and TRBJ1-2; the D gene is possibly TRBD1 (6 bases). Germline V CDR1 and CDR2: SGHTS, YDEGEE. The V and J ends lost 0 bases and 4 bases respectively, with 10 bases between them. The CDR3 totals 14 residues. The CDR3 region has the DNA TGTGCCAGCAGCTTGGGGGGGGGCCTCTATGGCTACACCTTC. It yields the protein CASSLGGGLYGYTF.

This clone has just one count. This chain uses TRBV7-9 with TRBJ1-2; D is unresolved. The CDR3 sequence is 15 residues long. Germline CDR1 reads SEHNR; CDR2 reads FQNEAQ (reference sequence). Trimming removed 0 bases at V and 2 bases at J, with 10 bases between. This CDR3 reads CASSLAPTGNYGYTF. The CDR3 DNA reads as TGTGCCAGCAGCTTAGCACCCACGGGAAACTATGGCTACACCTTC. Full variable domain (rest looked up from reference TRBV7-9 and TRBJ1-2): DTGVSQNPRHKITKRGQNVTFRCDPISEHNRLYWYRQTLGQGPEFLTYFQNEAQLEKSRLLSDRFSAERPKGSFSTLEIQRTEQGDSAMYLCASSLAPTGNYGYTFGSGTRLTVV.

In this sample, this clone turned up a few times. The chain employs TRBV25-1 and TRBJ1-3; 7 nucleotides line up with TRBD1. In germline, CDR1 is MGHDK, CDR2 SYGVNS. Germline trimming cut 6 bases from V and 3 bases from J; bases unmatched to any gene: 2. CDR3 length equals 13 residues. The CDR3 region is CASRGTVGNTIYF. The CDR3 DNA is TGTGCCAGCAGGGGGACAGTTGGAAACACCATATATTTT.